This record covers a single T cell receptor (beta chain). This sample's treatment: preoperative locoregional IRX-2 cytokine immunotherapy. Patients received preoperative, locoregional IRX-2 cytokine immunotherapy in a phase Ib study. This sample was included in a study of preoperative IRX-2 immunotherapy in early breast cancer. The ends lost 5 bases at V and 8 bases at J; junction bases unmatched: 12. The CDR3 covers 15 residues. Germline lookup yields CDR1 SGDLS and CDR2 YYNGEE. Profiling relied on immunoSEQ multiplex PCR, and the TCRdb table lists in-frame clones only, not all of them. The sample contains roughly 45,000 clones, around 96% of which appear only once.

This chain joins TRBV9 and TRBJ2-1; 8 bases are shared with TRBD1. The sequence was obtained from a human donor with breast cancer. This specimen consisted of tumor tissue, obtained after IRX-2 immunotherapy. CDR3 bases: TGTGCCAGCAGTCTTAGACAGGGGCAGGCATATGAGCAGTTCTTC. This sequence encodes CASSLRQGQAYEQFF.